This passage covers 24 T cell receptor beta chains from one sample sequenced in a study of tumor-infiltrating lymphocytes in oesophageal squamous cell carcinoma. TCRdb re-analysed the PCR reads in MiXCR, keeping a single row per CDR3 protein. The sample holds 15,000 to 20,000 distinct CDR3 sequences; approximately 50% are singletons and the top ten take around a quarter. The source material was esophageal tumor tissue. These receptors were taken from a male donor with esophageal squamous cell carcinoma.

In nucleotides, the CDR3 is TGTGCCAGCACCCCGGGGACAATAGCGGGAGGGTACAATGAGCAGTTCTTC. Translating it yields CASTPGTIAGGYNEQFF. The genes are TRBV28 and TRBJ2-1, with 11 bases aligning to TRBD2. The length of the CDR3 is 17 residues. Germline CDR1 reads MDHEN; CDR2 reads SYDVKM. V lost 7 bases to trimming and J lost 4 bases; unmatched junction nucleotides: 12.

The CDR3 DNA reads as TGTGCCAGCAGCTTGACGGGACAGGGAACAGATACGCAGTATTTT. Translated: CASSLTGQGTDTQYF. The gene calls are TRBV7-3 and TRBJ2-3; 9 bases line up with TRBD1. Per germline, CDR1 SGHTA and CDR2 FQGTGA. Trimming cost V 3 bases and J 3 bases; bases outside gene matches: 4. The CDR3 has 15 amino acids.

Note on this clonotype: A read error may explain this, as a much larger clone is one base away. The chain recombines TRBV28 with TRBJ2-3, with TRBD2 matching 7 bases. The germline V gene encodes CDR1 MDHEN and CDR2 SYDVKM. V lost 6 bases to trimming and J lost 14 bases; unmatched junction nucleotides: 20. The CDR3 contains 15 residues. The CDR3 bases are TGTGCCAGCAGGGGCGGGAGTGCGAACACCGGGGAGCTGTATTTT. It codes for CASRGGSANTGELYF.

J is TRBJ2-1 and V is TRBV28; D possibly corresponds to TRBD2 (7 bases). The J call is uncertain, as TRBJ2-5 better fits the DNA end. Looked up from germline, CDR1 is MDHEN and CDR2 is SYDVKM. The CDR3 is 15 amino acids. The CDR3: CASRAGAGAWETQYF. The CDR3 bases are TGTGCCAGCAGAGCAGGGGCGGGAGCGTGGGAGACCCAGTACTTC.

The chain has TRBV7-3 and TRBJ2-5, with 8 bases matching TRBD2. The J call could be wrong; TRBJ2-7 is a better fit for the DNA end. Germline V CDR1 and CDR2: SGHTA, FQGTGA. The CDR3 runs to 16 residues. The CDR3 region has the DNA TGTGCCAGCAGCTTAGCTACGGGGACTAGTATTTACGAGCAGTACTTC. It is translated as CASSLATGTSIYEQYF.

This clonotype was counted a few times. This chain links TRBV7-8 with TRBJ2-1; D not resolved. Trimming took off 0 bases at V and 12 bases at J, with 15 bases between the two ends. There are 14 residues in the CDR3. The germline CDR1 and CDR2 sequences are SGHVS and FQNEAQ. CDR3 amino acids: CASSLASERGGQFF. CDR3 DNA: TGTGCCAGCAGCTTAGCCTCAGAGCGAGGCGGGCAGTTCTTC.

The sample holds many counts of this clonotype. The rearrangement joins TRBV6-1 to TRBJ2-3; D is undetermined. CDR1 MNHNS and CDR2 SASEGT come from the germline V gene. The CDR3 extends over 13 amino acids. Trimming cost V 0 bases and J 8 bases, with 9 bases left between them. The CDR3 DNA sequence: TGTGCCAGCAGTGAAGCAATATCGCCTACGCAGTATTTT. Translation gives CASSEAISPTQYF.

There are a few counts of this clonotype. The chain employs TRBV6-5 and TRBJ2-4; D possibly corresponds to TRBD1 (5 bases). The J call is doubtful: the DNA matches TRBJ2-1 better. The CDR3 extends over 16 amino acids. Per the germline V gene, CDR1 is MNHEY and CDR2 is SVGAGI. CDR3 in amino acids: CASSYVGPAYRNEQFF. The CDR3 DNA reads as TGTGCCAGCAGTTACGTGGGCCCGGCCTACAGGAATGAGCAGTTCTTC.

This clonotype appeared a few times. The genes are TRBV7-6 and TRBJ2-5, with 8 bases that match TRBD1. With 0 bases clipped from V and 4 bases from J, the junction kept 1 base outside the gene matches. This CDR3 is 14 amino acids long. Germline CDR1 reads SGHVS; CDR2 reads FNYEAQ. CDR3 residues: CASSLATGVETQYF. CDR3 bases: TGTGCCAGCAGCTTAGCGACAGGGGTAGAGACCCAGTACTTC.

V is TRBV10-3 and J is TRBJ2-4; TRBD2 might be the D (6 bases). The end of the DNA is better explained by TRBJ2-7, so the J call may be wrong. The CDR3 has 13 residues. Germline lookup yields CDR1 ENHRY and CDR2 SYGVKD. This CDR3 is CAIKWGESYEQYF. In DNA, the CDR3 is TGTGCCATCAAGTGGGGGGAATCCTACGAGCAGTACTTC.

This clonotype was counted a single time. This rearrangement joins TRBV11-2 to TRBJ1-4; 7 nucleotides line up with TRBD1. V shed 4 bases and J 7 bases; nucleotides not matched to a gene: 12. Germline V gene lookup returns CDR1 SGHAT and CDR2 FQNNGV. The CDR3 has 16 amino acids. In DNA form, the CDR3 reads TGTGCCAGCAGCTCCCTCCCTAGGGGGCATGGTGAAAAACTGTTTTTT. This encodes CASSSLPRGHGEKLFF.

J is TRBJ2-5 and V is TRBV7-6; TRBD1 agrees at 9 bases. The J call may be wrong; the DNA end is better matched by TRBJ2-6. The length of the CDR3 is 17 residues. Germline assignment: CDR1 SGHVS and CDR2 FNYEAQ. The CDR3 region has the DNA TGTGCCAGCAGCGGAGGACAGGGGTTCTCTGGGGCCAACGTCCTGACTTTC. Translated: CASSGGQGFSGANVLTF.

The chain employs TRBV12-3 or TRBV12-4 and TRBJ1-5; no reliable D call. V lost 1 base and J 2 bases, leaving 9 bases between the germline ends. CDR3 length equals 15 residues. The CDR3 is CASSLVGFGNQPQHF. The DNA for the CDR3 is TGTGCCAGCAGTTTAGTAGGGTTTGGCAATCAGCCCCAGCATTTT.

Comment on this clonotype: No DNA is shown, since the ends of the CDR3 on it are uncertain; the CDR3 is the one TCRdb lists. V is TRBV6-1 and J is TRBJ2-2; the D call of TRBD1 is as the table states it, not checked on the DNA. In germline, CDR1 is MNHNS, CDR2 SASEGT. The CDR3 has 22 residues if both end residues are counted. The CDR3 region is CASSGVSQETQYFGPGTGELFF.

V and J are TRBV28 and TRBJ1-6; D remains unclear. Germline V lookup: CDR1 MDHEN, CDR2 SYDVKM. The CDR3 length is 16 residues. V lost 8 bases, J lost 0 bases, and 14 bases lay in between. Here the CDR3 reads CASWTAKSSYNSPLHF. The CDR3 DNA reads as TGTGCCAGCTGGACCGCCAAGAGCTCCTATAATTCACCCCTCCACTTT.

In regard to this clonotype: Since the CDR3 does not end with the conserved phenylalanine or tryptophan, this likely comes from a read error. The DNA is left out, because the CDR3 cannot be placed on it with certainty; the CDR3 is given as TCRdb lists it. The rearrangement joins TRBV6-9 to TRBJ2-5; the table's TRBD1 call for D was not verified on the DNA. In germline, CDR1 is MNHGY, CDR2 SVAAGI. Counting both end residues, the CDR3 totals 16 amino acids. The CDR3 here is CATGQGATNYGYTFGS.

The CDR3 nucleotides read TGTGCCAGCAGCTTAGGGACAGGGTATGGGACCCAGTACTTC. Translation: CASSLGTGYGTQYF. V usage is TRBV7-6 and J usage is TRBJ2-3; 8 nucleotides line up with TRBD1. The closer fit of TRBJ2-5 to the DNA end suggests the J call may be wrong. The CDR3 runs 14 residues. Germline lookup yields CDR1 SGHVS and CDR2 FNYEAQ.

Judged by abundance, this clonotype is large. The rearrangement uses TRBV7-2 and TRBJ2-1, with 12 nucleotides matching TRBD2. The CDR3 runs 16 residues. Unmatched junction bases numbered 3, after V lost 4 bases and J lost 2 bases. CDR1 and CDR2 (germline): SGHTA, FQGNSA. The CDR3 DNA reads TGTGCCAGCAGCTCCAGACTAGCGGGGGCCTACAATGAGCAGTTCTTC. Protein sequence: CASSSRLAGAYNEQFF.

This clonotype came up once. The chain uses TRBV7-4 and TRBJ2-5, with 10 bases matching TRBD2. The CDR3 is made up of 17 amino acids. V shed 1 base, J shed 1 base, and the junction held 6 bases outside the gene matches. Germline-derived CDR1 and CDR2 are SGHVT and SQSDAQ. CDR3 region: CASSLGSGLAVQETQYF. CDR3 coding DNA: TGTGCCAGCAGCTTAGGATCCGGACTAGCGGTCCAAGAGACCCAGTACTTC.

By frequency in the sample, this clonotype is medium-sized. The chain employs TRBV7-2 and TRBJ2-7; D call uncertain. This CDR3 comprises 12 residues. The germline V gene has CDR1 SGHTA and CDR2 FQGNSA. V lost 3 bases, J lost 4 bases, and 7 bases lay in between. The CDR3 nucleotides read TGTGCCAGCAGCTTGTCGATATACGAGCAGTACTTC. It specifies CASSLSIYEQYF.

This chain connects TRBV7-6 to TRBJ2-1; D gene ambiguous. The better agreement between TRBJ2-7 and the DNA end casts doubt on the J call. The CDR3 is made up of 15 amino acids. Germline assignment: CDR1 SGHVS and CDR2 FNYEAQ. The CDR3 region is CASSLTVQVNHEQYF. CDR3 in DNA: TGTGCCAGCAGTTTAACGGTCCAGGTAAACCACGAGCAGTACTTC.

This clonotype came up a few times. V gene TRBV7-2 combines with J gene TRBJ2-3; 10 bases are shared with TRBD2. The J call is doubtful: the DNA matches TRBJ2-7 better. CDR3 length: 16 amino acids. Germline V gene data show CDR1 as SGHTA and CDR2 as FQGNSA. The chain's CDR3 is CASSLARTSGPYEQYF. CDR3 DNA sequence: TGTGCCAGCAGCTTAGCCCGGACTAGCGGACCCTACGAGCAGTACTTC.

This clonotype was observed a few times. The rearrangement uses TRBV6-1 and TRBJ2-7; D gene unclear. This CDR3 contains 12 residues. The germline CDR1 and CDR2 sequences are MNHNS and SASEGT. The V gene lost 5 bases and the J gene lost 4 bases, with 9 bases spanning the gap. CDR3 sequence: CASSSELYEQYF. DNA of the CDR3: TGTGCCAGCAGTTCCGAGTTATACGAGCAGTACTTC.

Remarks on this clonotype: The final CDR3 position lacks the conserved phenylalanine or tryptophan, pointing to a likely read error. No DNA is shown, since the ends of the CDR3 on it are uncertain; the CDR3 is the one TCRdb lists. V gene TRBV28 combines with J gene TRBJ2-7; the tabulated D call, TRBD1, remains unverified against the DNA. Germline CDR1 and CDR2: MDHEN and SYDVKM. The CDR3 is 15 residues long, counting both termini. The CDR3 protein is CASRKQGPYGYTFGS.